Presented here are 7 T cell receptor beta chains from one specimen sequenced in a study of human T cells and chemical hapten exposure. Unseparated into fractions, whole blood served as the source from which total RNA was extracted. TCRdb re-called the 5' RACE reads with MiXCR, one entry per CDR3 protein. The table lists 110,000 or so distinct CDR3 sequences, roughly a fifth of them singletons. The receptors were gathered from a human donor in good health.

This clonotype was detected only a few times. This chain uses TRBV20-1 with TRBJ2-3, with 7 positions matching TRBD2. CDR1 and CDR2 from the germline V gene are DFQATT and SNEGSKA (reference sequence). V was pared by 0 bases and J by 2 bases, with 8 bases of the junction left unmatched. The CDR3 runs to 16 residues. The CDR3, as DNA: TGCAGTGCTAGAGATAGTAGAAGCGGGACCACAGATACGCAGTATTTT. This encodes CSARDSRSGTTDTQYF.

V is TRBV6-1 and J is TRBJ2-1, with D tentatively TRBD2 (6 bases). Trimming pared 4 bases from V and 7 bases from J, leaving 8 bases between. Germline assignment: CDR1 MNHNS and CDR2 SASEGT. This CDR3 region has 12 residues. CDR3 region: CASSVGGNEQFF. The CDR3 DNA reads TGTGCCAGCAGTGTGGGGGGAAATGAGCAGTTCTTC.

This clonotype was seen at least ten times. The rearrangement joins TRBV3-1 to TRBJ2-5; 8 bases line up with TRBD2. Per germline, CDR1 LGHDT and CDR2 YNNKEL (reference sequence). V gave up 4 bases and J gave up 1 base; unmatched junction bases: 2. The CDR3 runs to 14 residues. The CDR3 bases are TGTGCCAGCAGCCGAGGGACTAGCCAAGAGACCCAGTACTTC. Encoded protein: CASSRGTSQETQYF.

This clonotype was detected only a few times. The rearrangement links TRBV14 to TRBJ2-7, with D unresolved. V dropped 0 bases and J dropped 6 bases, with 12 bases sitting between them. Germline CDR1 reads SGHDN; CDR2 reads FVKESK. The CDR3 has 14 amino acids. CDR3 sequence (DNA): TGTGCCAGCAGCCAAGAGCTGAGGTCGAGCGAGCAGTACTTC. Translated: CASSQELRSSEQYF. The variable domain in full, completed from reference TRBV14 and TRBJ2-7, reads EAGVTQFPSHSVIEKGQTVTLRCDPISGHDNLYWYRRVMGKEIKFLLHFVKESKQDESGMPNNRFLAERTGGTYSTLKVQPAELEDSGVYFCASSQELRSSEQYFGPGTRLTVT.

This clonotype was detected only a few times. The rearrangement links TRBV28 to TRBJ2-7; D possibly corresponds to TRBD1 (6 bases). In germline, CDR1 is MDHEN, CDR2 SYDVKM. Trimming shortened V by 4 bases and J by 7 bases, and 8 bases separated the two germline ends. The length of the CDR3 is 11 residues. CDR3 region: CASSWGREQYF. CDR3 nucleotide sequence: TGTGCCAGCAGTTGGGGGCGAGAGCAGTACTTC.

This clonotype was seen a single time. This chain's CDR3 is CASSFTLAGGPKNIQYF. As DNA, the CDR3 is TGTGCCAGCAGTTTCACTCTAGCGGGAGGGCCCAAAAACATTCAGTACTTC. This chain connects TRBV3-1 to TRBJ2-4, with TRBD2 matching over 12 bases. V trimming: 6 bases; J trimming: 2 bases; junction bases outside the gene matches: 8. The CDR3 contains 17 residues. The V gene's germline CDR1 is LGHDT and CDR2 YNNKEL (reference sequence).

The table lists this clonotype with a few counts. The V and J genes are TRBV28 and TRBJ2-6, with 7 bases fitting TRBD1. Germline V gene data show CDR1 as MDHEN and CDR2 as SYDVKM. The CDR3 loop spans 15 amino acids. Trimming cost V 5 bases and J 2 bases; bases outside gene matches: 3. The CDR3 here is CASSRDRAGANVLTF. The CDR3 bases are TGTGCCAGCAGTCGAGACAGGGCTGGGGCCAACGTCCTGACTTTC.